Sequencing of this TCR beta chain was carried out in a study of T cells in Graves' hyperthyroidism and ophthalmopathy. Regarding this clonotype: Its specificity is not known.

The germline V and J ends were trimmed by 5 bases and 1 base, with 12 bases remaining between them. From germline, CDR1 is MNHNS and CDR2 SASEGT. The CDR3 contains 14 residues. From RNA transcripts, TCR beta CDR3 regions were amplified. First-round RT-PCR of the TCR CDR3 relied on the HTBI primer set. TCRdb re-called the multiplex PCR reads with MiXCR, one entry per CDR3 protein. The table has about 360,000 distinct CDR3 sequences, approximately 13% seen once. Study-wide points: Appearing also in blood were most of the thyroid clonotypes expanded above 0.001.

Recently diagnosed hyperthyroidism of less than 2 months' duration affected patients aged 18 to 65. Any patient presenting with uncontrolled infection, other autoimmune disease, pregnancy or lactation was left out. Material for sequencing was blood. The source is a man aged 25-45 years with Graves' hyperthyroidism that later progressed to Graves' ophthalmopathy. V gene TRBV6-1 combines with J gene TRBJ2-7; D is perhaps TRBD1 (5 bases). CDR3 loop: CASSSMGLSYEQYF. CDR3 bases: TGTGCCAGCAGTTCCATGGGGCTGTCCTACGAGCAGTACTTC.